The sequence of this T cell receptor beta chain was determined in a study of T cell responses to AZD1222 COVID-19 vaccine. The CDR3 extends over 13 amino acids. V lost 3 bases and J lost 1, with 6 bases in between. Per germline, CDR1 KGHSH and CDR2 LQKENI. TCRdb keeps only in-frame clones here, not all; method: immunoSEQ multiplex PCR. The sample includes about 90,000 clones, around 84% seen only once; the top ten take roughly 4.5%. This receptor was identified in an adult who received the AZD1222 COVID-19 vaccine. Here the sequenced sample was peripheral blood, taken 28 days after the second AZD1222 dose. This chain connects TRBV18 to TRBJ1-1, with a weak D call TRBD1 (6 bases). The CDR3 loop reads CASSPTGNTEAFF. The CDR3 DNA sequence: TGTGCCAGCTCACCGACAGGGAACACTGAAGCTTTCTTT.